The 10 T cell receptor beta chains below come from one sample, sequenced in a study of beta chain features in type 1 diabetes. Study-wide results and caveats: All four CD4+ subsets of Type 1 diabetes patients contained TCRB CDR3s that were moderately but significantly shorter.

The sequenced template was cDNA made from the entire isolated RNA. Repertoires were generated with immunoSEQ multiplex PCR, while TCRdb's copy carries only in-frame clones and drops some. The sample shows 95,000 to 150,000 clones, 17% of them seen only once. Antigen specificity for these receptors is unknown. Sequences were obtained from central memory CD4+ T cells from blood. Every receptor here comes from a man aged 18-30 years with type 1 diabetes.

The V and J genes are TRBV4-3 and TRBJ2-2, with D possibly being TRBD1 or TRBD2 (5 bases each). CDR3 length equals 16 residues. Germline CDR1 LGHNA, CDR2 YSLEER. The V end was cut by 0 bases, the J end by 5 bases, with 13 bases between. This CDR3 is CASSQDRDPLTGELFF. Here the CDR3 DNA reads TGCGCCAGCAGCCAAGATCGGGACCCATTGACCGGGGAGCTGTTTTTT.

This clone was seen a few times. This chain uses TRBV6-5 with TRBJ2-1; the D is unclear. The CDR3 consists of 16 residues. Germline V gene data show CDR1 as MNHEY and CDR2 as SVGAGI. Trimming pared 2 bases from V and 1 base from J, leaving 12 bases between. CDR3 loop: CASSYVFTPSYNEQFF. CDR3 nucleotide sequence: TGTGCCAGCAGTTACGTGTTTACCCCATCCTACAATGAGCAGTTCTTC.

This clone has a handful of counts. The V gene is TRBV4-2, the J gene TRBJ1-2; D remains ambiguous. Trimming took off 0 bases at V and 2 bases at J, with 4 bases between the two ends. The CDR3 contains 13 residues. Germline V gives CDR1 LGHNA, CDR2 YNFKEQ. The CDR3 sequence: CASSQDLNYGYTF. The CDR3 region has the DNA TGTGCCAGCAGCCAAGATCTAAACTATGGCTACACCTTC.

This clone was observed a handful of times. The chain couples TRBV7-9 to TRBJ2-3; TRBD2 might be the D (5 bases). CDR1 is SEHNR, CDR2 FQNEAQ, per germline (reference sequence). This CDR3 comprises 13 residues. The V and J ends lost 2 bases and 4 bases respectively, with 7 bases between them. The CDR3 sequence: CASSLSGADTQYF. The CDR3 DNA is TGTGCCAGCAGCTTATCCGGGGCAGATACGCAGTATTTT.

This clone was recorded many times. The chain recombines TRBV7-2 with TRBJ2-1, with 7 nucleotides matching TRBD2. The V gene end was trimmed by 6 bases and the J gene end by 0 bases; junction bases not matched to a gene: 5. Germline V CDR1 and CDR2: SGHTA, FQGNSA. The CDR3 is 15 amino acids. This CDR3 reads CASSLAENSYNEQFF. The DNA for the CDR3 is TGTGCCAGCAGTCTAGCGGAGAACTCCTACAATGAGCAGTTCTTC.

V and J are TRBV4-1 and TRBJ2-2, with D possibly being TRBD1 (5 bases). CDR3 size: 17 residues. V was cut by 0 bases and J by 2 bases, with 13 bases left in between. Germline CDR1 and CDR2: MGHRA and YSYEKL. CDR3 region: CASSQEGRRANTGELFF. The DNA of the CDR3 is TGCGCCAGCAGCCAAGAGGGTCGCAGGGCTAACACCGGGGAGCTGTTTTTT.

The genes are TRBV30 and TRBJ2-3; 9 bases map to TRBD2. The CDR3 sequence is 15 residues long. Germline CDR1 reads GTSNPN; CDR2 reads SVGIG (reference sequence). After removal of 3 bases from V and 1 base from J, the junction contained 5 bases not matched to a gene. This CDR3 is CAWSDTSGRTDTQYF. The CDR3 DNA follows: TGTGCCTGGAGCGATACTAGCGGGCGCACAGATACGCAGTATTTT.

The chain joins TRBV30 to TRBJ1-2; tentative D call: TRBD1 (5 bases). V was pared by 1 base and J by 8 bases, with 14 bases between. The CDR3 is 13 residues long. CDR1 and CDR2 from the germline V gene are GTSNPN and SVGIG (reference sequence). Here the CDR3 DNA reads TGTGCCTGGAGTGCATCCGGGGCACTAGGCTACACCTTC. Translated, it gives CAWSASGALGYTF. Full variable domain (outside the CDR3, taken from reference TRBV30 and TRBJ1-2): SQTIHQWPATLVQPVGSPLSLECTVEGTSNPNLYWYRQAAGRGLQLLFYSVGIGQISSEVPQNLSASRPQDRQFILSSKKLLLSDSGFYLCAWSASGALGYTFGSGTRLTVV.

This clone was seen a handful of times. The gene calls are TRBV5-1 and TRBJ2-6; TRBD1 matches 8 bases. The CDR3 contains 14 residues. V shed 5 bases, J shed 6 bases, and the junction held 4 bases outside the gene matches. The germline V gene has CDR1 SGHRS and CDR2 YFSETQ. CDR3 in DNA: TGCGCCAGCAGAGAGGACAGGGTGGCCAACGTCCTGACTTTC. Protein: CASREDRVANVLTF. The complete variable domain, with remaining parts taken from reference TRBV5-1 and TRBJ2-6, reads KAGVTQTPRYLIKTRGQQVTLSCSPISGHRSVSWYQQTPGQGLQFLFEYFSETQRNKGNFPGRFSGRQFSNSRSEMNVSTLELGDSALYLCASREDRVANVLTFGAGSRLTVL.

The chain has TRBV6-5 and TRBJ2-6; D not certain. The CDR3 is made up of 15 amino acids. V was shortened by 6 bases and J by 0 bases, with 9 bases between the two germline ends. Germline CDR1 MNHEY, CDR2 SVGAGI. This CDR3 reads CASSQDLSGANVLTF. The CDR3 nucleotides read TGTGCCAGCAGCCAGGATCTCTCTGGGGCCAACGTCCTGACTTTC.